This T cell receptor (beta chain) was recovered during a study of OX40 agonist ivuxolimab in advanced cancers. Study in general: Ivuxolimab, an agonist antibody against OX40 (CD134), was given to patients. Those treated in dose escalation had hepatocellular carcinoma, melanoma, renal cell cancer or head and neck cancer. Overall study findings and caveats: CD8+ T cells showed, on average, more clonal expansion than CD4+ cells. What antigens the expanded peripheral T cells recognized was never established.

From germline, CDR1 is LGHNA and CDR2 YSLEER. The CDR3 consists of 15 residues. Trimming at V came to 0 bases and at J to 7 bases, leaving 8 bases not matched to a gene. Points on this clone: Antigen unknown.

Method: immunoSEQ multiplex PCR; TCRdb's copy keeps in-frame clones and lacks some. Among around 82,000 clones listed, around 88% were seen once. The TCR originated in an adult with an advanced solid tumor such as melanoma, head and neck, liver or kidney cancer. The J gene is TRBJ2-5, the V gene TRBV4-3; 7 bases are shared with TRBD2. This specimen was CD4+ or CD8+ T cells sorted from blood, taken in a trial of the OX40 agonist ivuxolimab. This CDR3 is CASSQDKRGGATQYF. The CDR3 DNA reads TGCGCCAGCAGCCAAGATAAGCGGGGAGGGGCGACCCAGTACTTC.